The rows below give T cell receptor beta chains drawn from one sample of a study of T cells in Graves' hyperthyroidism and ophthalmopathy. Each CDR3 protein gets one entry after TCRdb re-called the multiplex PCR reads with MiXCR. Seen here are a few hundred thousand distinct CDR3 sequences, about 13% observed once, and the top ten hold more than 4.5%. The sequenced sample was blood. All receptors derive from a woman aged 18-35 years with Graves' hyperthyroidism. Both conserved end residues are part of each CDR3. Fields, in order: clone size, J gene, V gene, D gene, CDR3 protein, CDR3 DNA. D genes are given only for firm matches. Only some rows state a clone size, as once, few, many or a class for expanded clones.

abundance: many; j_gene: TRBJ2-2; v_gene: TRBV7-8; d_gene: -; CDR3aa: CASSPGGIGGELFF; CDR3nt: TGTGCCAGCAGCCCGGGCGGGATTGGCGGGGAGCTGTTTTTT
abundance: -; j_gene: TRBJ2-1; v_gene: TRBV14; d_gene: TRBD2; CDR3aa: CASSQDLAGVSYNEQFF; CDR3nt: TGTGCCAGCAGCCAAGACTTGGCGGGGGTCTCCTACAATGAGCAGTTCTTC
abundance: many; j_gene: TRBJ1-2; v_gene: TRBV28; d_gene: -; CDR3aa: CASRLGPNYGYTF; CDR3nt: TGTGCCAGCCGCCTGGGGCCTAACTATGGCTACACCTTC
abundance: -; j_gene: TRBJ2-2; v_gene: TRBV18; d_gene: -; CDR3aa: CASSPLTGFTGELFF; CDR3nt: TGTGCCAGCTCACCACTAACAGGGTTTACCGGGGAGCTGTTTTTT
abundance: few; j_gene: TRBJ2-1; v_gene: TRBV5-1; d_gene: -; CDR3aa: CASSLDDFYNEQFF; CDR3nt: TGCGCCAGCAGCTTGGACGACTTCTACAATGAGCAGTTCTTC
abundance: many; j_gene: TRBJ2-1; v_gene: TRBV28; d_gene: -; CDR3aa: CASSSQGTGYNEQFF; CDR3nt: TGTGCCAGCAGCTCACAAGGGACTGGCTACAATGAGCAGTTCTTC
abundance: many; j_gene: TRBJ1-6; v_gene: TRBV12-3/TRBV12-4; d_gene: -; CDR3aa: CASSLLTLGSPLHF; CDR3nt: TGTGCCAGCAGTTTGTTGACGCTTGGTTCACCCCTCCACTTT
abundance: -; j_gene: TRBJ2-7; v_gene: TRBV25-1; d_gene: TRBD1; CDR3aa: CASSEPQRGHEQYF; CDR3nt: TGTGCCAGCAGTGAGCCCCAAAGGGGGCACGAGCAGTACTTC
abundance: few; j_gene: TRBJ1-2; v_gene: TRBV28; d_gene: -; CDR3aa: CASSPPGGGNYGYTF; CDR3nt: TGTGCCAGCAGTCCCCCGGGAGGGGGGAACTATGGCTACACCTTC
abundance: few; j_gene: TRBJ2-1; v_gene: TRBV27; d_gene: -; CDR3aa: CASSLSSLPGNEQFF; CDR3nt: TGTGCCAGCAGTTTATCGTCACTCCCAGGCAATGAGCAGTTCTTC
abundance: -; j_gene: TRBJ2-1; v_gene: TRBV19; d_gene: TRBD1; CDR3aa: CASSIIRDSEQFF; CDR3nt: TGTGCCAGTAGTATAATCAGGGACAGTGAGCAGTTCTTC
abundance: many; j_gene: TRBJ2-5; v_gene: TRBV5-1; d_gene: TRBD1; CDR3aa: CASSLARDRGLGETQYF; CDR3nt: TGCGCCAGCAGCTTGGCCAGGGACAGGGGGCTAGGGGAGACCCAGTACTTC